Listed below are T cell receptor beta chains from one sample, sequenced in a study of OX40 agonist ivuxolimab in advanced cancers. Only in-frame clones appear in the TCRdb table, and some are missing; sequencing was by immunoSEQ multiplex PCR. Seen here are over 25,000 clones, around 74% observed once, and the top ten hold 9.5% to 15%. The sequenced sample was CD4+ or CD8+ T cells sorted from blood, obtained in a trial of the OX40 agonist ivuxolimab. These receptors were taken from an adult with an advanced solid tumor such as melanoma, head and neck, liver or kidney cancer. Both conserved end residues are part of each CDR3. The D gene is left open where the match is weak.

D: .
J: TRBJ1-6
V: TRBV11-2
CDR3: CASSLEGLSPLHF

D: TRBD1
J: TRBJ2-2
V: TRBV7-9
CDR3: CASSFPGQGYTGELFF

D: .
J: TRBJ1-3
V: TRBV18
CDR3: CASSPGSGNTIYF

D: TRBD1
J: TRBJ2-1
V: TRBV4-2
CDR3: CASSQDSRTGINEQFF

D: .
J: TRBJ2-3
V: TRBV4-1
CDR3: CASSRGGLLSTDTQYF

D: TRBD1
J: TRBJ2-1
V: TRBV7-2
CDR3: CASSPRQGVYNEQFF

D: .
J: TRBJ1-2
V: TRBV5-8
CDR3: CASSLGDRAGYGYTF

D: TRBD1
J: TRBJ1-2
V: TRBV7-9
CDR3: CASSLPGQEDPYGYTF

D: .
J: TRBJ1-5
V: TRBV7-9
CDR3: CASSLVPRAEGSQPQHF

D: .
J: TRBJ2-6
V: TRBV4-1
CDR3: CASSPEAGTGRSGANVLTF

D: TRBD1
J: TRBJ1-1
V: TRBV18
CDR3: CASSPPTGGAAFF

D: TRBD2
J: TRBJ2-2
V: TRBV9
CDR3: CASSEKGLAGLTGELFF

D: TRBD1
J: TRBJ2-1
V: TRBV5-6
CDR3: CASSLRSGTGLFF

D: TRBD1
J: TRBJ2-7
V: TRBV5-1
CDR3: CASSLFSIMPGGENEQYF